This T cell receptor (beta chain) was sequenced in a study of blood T cell repertoires in COVID-19. For the study at large: Donors in the United States, Italy and Spain gave samples during acute or convalescent COVID-19. T cells, B-cell-depleted T cells, or PBMCs supplied cDNA or gDNA.

Repertoires were generated with immunoSEQ multiplex PCR, while TCRdb's copy carries only in-frame clones and drops some. The sample consists of tens of thousands of clones, roughly 85% of them appearing once. In germline, CDR1 is MNHEY, CDR2 SMNVEV (reference sequence). Trimming took off 5 bases at V and 8 bases at J, with 16 bases between the two ends. The CDR3 is 14 residues long. The sample taken for sequencing was peripheral blood. The V call is TRBV27, the J call TRBJ1-5; maybe TRBD1 (6 bases). This receptor was obtained from a man older than 75 with acute or convalescent COVID-19. The CDR3 region has the DNA TGTGCCAGCAGTCCCCGCAGGGGAAGAGAGCCCCAGCATTTT. This translates into CASSPRRGREPQHF.